This TCR beta chain was obtained from a study of liver allograft versus peripheral blood T cells. Study context: Transplanted livers and recipients' peripheral blood had their T cell receptor repertoires compared. Notes on the study in general: Intragraft T cell receptor repertoires of liver allografts were reported to differ from peripheral blood repertoires.

Germline lookup yields CDR1 SGHTA and CDR2 FQGNSA. J was trimmed by 6 bases and V by 3 bases; bases with no gene match: 13. This CDR3 comprises 16 residues. TCRdb ran MiXCR on the reads and lists one entry per CDR3 protein. Found here are about 14,000 distinct CDR3 sequences, about 19% of them singletons; the top ten hold around 14%. Points on this clonotype: The antigen remains undetermined.

The chain has TRBV7-2 and TRBJ1-2; 7 nucleotides match TRBD1. The TCR originated in a human patient who had a liver transplant. Some T cells may be provided by the graft donor. This chain's CDR3 is CASSLGGGTDRHGYTF. The CDR3 DNA follows: TGTGCCAGCAGCTTGGGTGGGGGAACGGACAGGCATGGCTACACCTTC. Looking up the rest from reference TRBV7-2 and TRBJ1-2 gives the full variable domain: GAGVSQSPSNKVTEKGKDVELRCDPISGHTALYWYRQSLGQGLEFLIYFQGNSAPDKSGLPSDRFSAERTGGSVSTLTIQRTQQEDSAVYLCASSLGGGTDRHGYTFGSGTRLTVV.